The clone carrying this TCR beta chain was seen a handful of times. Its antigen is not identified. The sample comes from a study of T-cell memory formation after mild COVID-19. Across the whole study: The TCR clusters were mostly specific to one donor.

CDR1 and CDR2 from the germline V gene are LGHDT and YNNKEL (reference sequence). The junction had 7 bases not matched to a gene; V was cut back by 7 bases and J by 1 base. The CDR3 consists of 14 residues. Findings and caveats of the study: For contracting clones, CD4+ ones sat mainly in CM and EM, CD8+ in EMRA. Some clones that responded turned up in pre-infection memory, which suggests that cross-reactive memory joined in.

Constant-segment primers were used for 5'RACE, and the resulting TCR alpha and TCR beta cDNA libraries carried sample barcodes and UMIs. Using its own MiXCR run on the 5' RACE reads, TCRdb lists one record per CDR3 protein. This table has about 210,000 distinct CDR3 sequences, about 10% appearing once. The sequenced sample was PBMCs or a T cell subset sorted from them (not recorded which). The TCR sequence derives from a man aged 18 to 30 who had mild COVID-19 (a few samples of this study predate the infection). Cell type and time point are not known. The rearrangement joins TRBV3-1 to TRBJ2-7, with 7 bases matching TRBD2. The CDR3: CASTRSGGSYEQYF. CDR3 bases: TGTGCCAGCACCCGATCGGGGGGATCCTACGAGCAGTACTTC.